This T cell receptor (beta chain) was identified in a study of early T cells in non-severe SARS-CoV-2 infection. Study at large: The authors sequenced bulk RNA from unsorted whole blood, leaving chains unpaired. Whole-study results and caveats: The matching step, a VDJdb search, favored anti-spike CD8 responses and missed private and CD4 specificities.

Each single cDNA molecule received a unique molecular identifier. TCRdb reanalysed the 5' RACE reads using MiXCR and keeps one entry per CDR3 protein. The sample holds 45,000 to 60,000 distinct CDR3 sequences; more than 7.5% are singletons and the top ten take under 3.5%. Comment on this clonotype: Antigen specificity is unknown.

This CDR3 is built from 14 residues. Trimming removed 0 bases at V and 7 bases at J, with 8 bases between. Germline-derived CDR1 and CDR2 are SGHNT and YYREEE (reference sequence). The sequenced sample was whole blood. The clonotype originates from an adult who was a healthcare worker with PCR-confirmed SARS-CoV-2 infection or an uninfected control (not recorded which). The J gene is TRBJ1-6, the V gene TRBV5-4; a weak D match, TRBD1 (5 bases). For the CDR3, the DNA is TGTGCCAGCAGCTTGGACAGGTTCAATTCACCCCTCCACTTT. Encoded protein: CASSLDRFNSPLHF. The full variable domain, completed using reference TRBV5-4 and TRBJ1-6, is ETGVTQSPTHLIKTRGQQVTLRCSSQSGHNTVSWYQQALGQGPQFIFQYYREEENGRGNFPPRFSGLQFPNYSSELNVNALELDDSALYLCASSLDRFNSPLHFGNGTRLTVT.